These 8 T cell receptor beta chains originate from one sample sequenced in a study of Tregs in tolerant kidney transplant recipients. Measured with immunoSEQ multiplex PCR; TCRdb has only the in-frame clones, and not every one. The data contain under 300,000 clones, about four fifths of them singletons. Sequenced material: CD4+ T cells from blood. The receptor source for this set is a human donor in good health.

This clone occurred once. The chain recombines TRBV19 with TRBJ2-1, with 7 positions matching TRBD2. The V gene's germline CDR1 is LNHDA and CDR2 SQIVND (reference sequence). This CDR3 region has 16 residues. With V trimmed by 3 bases and J by 7 bases, 12 bases remained unmatched. CDR3 bases: TGTGCCAGTAGTATCTTCGCCAGCGGGGTGGATAATGAGCAGTTCTTC. Translated, it gives CASSIFASGVDNEQFF.

This clone was counted a single time. This chain uses TRBV9 with TRBJ1-4, with D hard to call. From germline, CDR1 is SGDLS and CDR2 YYNGEE. The CDR3 length is 16 residues. Trimming removed 4 bases from V and 3 bases from J, with 16 bases in between. This CDR3 is CASSPISRAPNEKLFF. The CDR3 nucleotides are TGTGCCAGCAGCCCCATAAGTCGGGCTCCTAATGAAAAACTGTTTTTT. Full variable domain (outside the CDR3, taken from reference TRBV9 and TRBJ1-4): DSGVTQTPKHLITATGQRVTLRCSPRSGDLSVYWYQQSLDQGLQFLIQYYNGEERAKGNILERFSAQQFPDLHSELNLSSLELGDSALYFCASSPISRAPNEKLFFGSGTQLSVL.

This chain connects TRBV11-3 to TRBJ2-7; a possible D gene is TRBD2 (5 bases). The CDR3 spans 16 residues. Trimming took off 5 bases at V and 1 base at J, with 18 bases between the two ends. CDR1 and CDR2 from the germline V gene are SGHNT and YENEEA. CDR3 coding DNA: TGTGCCAGCAGCCCCGCCGGCGCGGGTAATTCCTACGAGCAGTACTTC. It translates to CASSPAGAGNSYEQYF.

This chain uses TRBV9 with TRBJ2-3; tentative D call: TRBD2 (6 bases). Germline V gene lookup returns CDR1 SGDLS and CDR2 YYNGEE. Trimming removed 2 bases at V and 2 bases at J, with 12 bases between. The CDR3 runs to 15 residues. This chain's CDR3 is CASSVGGPPTDTQYF. The CDR3 DNA is TGTGCCAGCAGCGTCGGGGGTCCTCCCACAGATACGCAGTATTTT. Complete variable domain (other parts from reference TRBV9 and TRBJ2-3): DSGVTQTPKHLITATGQRVTLRCSPRSGDLSVYWYQQSLDQGLQFLIQYYNGEERAKGNILERFSAQQFPDLHSELNLSSLELGDSALYFCASSVGGPPTDTQYFGPGTRLTVL.

Details on this clone: This sample includes further DNA sequences coding for the same CDR3. The rearrangement joins TRBV5-1 to TRBJ2-5, with a weak D call TRBD1 (6 bases). The CDR3 has 16 residues. The germline CDR1 and CDR2 sequences are SGHRS and YFSETQ. The ends were cut back, 0 bases at V and 2 bases at J, with 14 bases in the middle. CDR3 in amino acids: CASSLGMGAGQETQYF. CDR3 coding DNA: TGCGCCAGCAGCTTGGGGATGGGGGCAGGTCAAGAGACCCAGTACTTC.

This chain links TRBV2 with TRBJ2-5; D not certain. Trimming took 6 bases from V and 2 from J, leaving 7 bases between them. The CDR3 covers 12 residues. Germline lookup yields CDR1 SNHLY and CDR2 FYNNEI. CDR3 in DNA: TGTGCCAGCAGGAGCAATCAAGAGACCCAGTACTTC. Its translation is CASRSNQETQYF.

The genes are TRBV9 and TRBJ2-3; D gene ambiguous. Germline V CDR1 and CDR2: SGDLS, YYNGEE. The CDR3 has 17 amino acids. V lost 0 bases and J lost 0, with 14 bases in between. CDR3 in amino acids: CASSVDLGPSSTDTQYF. The CDR3 bases are TGTGCCAGCAGCGTAGACCTCGGGCCCTCTAGCACAGATACGCAGTATTTT. Supplemented by reference TRBV9 and TRBJ2-3, the full variable domain reads DSGVTQTPKHLITATGQRVTLRCSPRSGDLSVYWYQQSLDQGLQFLIQYYNGEERAKGNILERFSAQQFPDLHSELNLSSLELGDSALYFCASSVDLGPSSTDTQYFGPGTRLTVL.

V and J are TRBV6-5 and TRBJ2-6; D is perhaps TRBD2 (5 bases). Trimming stripped 10 bases from V and 0 bases from J, with 13 bases between. Germline loops: CDR1 MNHEY, CDR2 SVGAGI. The CDR3 runs to 15 residues. The CDR3 coding sequence is TGTGCCACCGGAGGCGGCGCCTCTGGGGCCAACGTCCTGACTTTC. Encoded protein: CATGGGASGANVLTF.